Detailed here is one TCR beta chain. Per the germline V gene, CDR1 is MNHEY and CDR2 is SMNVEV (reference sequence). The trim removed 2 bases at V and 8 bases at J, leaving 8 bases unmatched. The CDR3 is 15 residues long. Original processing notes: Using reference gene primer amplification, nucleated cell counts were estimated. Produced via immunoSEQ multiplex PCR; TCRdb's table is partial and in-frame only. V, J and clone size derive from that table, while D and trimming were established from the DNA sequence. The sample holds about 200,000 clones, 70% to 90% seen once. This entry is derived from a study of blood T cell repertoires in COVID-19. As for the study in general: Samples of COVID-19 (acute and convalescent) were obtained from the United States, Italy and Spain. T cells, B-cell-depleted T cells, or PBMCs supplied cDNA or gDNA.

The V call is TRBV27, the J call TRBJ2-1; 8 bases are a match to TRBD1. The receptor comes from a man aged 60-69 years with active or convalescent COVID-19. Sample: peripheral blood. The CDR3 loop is CASSLGRGQMDEQFF. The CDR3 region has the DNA TGTGCCAGCAGTTTAGGCAGGGGGCAAATGGATGAGCAGTTCTTC.